This paragraph reports one T cell receptor (beta chain). The target antigen is unknown. This table comes from immunoSEQ multiplex PCR, and its TCRdb copy is limited to in-frame clones, with some not included. The sample carries around 100,000 clones, 90% to 95% recorded once. Per germline, CDR1 SGHRS and CDR2 YFSETQ. The CDR3 totals 16 residues. Losses at the gene ends were 0 bases for V and 0 bases for J; bases not matched to a gene: 6. The record originates from a study of graft-versus-host responses after intestinal transplantation. Study overall: Recipients were all induced with anti-thymocyte globulin, then given tacrolimus and steroids for around three years.

The source material was unstimulated CD8+ T cells sorted from spleen or lymph node cells, sampled before transplant. The clonotype originates from a human donor who was the organ donor for an intestinal transplant. V and J are TRBV5-1 and TRBJ2-7; 7 positions match TRBD1. Here the CDR3 DNA reads TGCGCCAGCAGCTTGGGGGTGGACAGGAGCTCCTACGAGCAGTACTTC. Its protein is CASSLGVDRSSYEQYF.